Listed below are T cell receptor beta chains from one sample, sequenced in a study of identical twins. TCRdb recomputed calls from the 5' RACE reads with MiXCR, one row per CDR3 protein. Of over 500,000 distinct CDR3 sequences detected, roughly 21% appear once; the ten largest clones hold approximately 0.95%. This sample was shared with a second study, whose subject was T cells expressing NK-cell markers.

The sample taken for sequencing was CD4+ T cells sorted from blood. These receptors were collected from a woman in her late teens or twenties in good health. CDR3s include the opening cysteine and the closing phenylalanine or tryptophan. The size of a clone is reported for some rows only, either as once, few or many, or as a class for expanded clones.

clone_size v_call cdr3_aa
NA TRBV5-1 CASSFLGADTGELFF
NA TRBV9 CASSVMGGETQYF
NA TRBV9 CASTRQSGQETQYF
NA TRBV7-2 CASSLARGSFYEQYF
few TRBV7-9 CASSSPLPQGNHYEQYF
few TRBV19 CASTDGGEQFF
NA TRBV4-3 CASSQASHTEAFF
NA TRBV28 CASSLGPDYSYEQYF
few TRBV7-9 CASSPPAQRYEQYF
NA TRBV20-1 CSATPSAHEQYF
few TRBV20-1 CSARDDRPINYGYTF
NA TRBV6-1 CASSRVPGALNNEQFF
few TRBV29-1 CSVQENSNQPQHF
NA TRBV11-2 CASSPRIGGQFYNEQFF
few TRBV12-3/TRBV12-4 CASSLTLNNEQFF
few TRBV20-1 CSARRPGAVDTQYF
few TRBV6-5 CASSLGPLGDGYTF
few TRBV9 CASSGGTLRDTEAFF
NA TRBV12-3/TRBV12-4 CASSLSRGWIPYGYTF
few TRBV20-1 CSAVRGGRPNNEQFF
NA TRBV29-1 CSGGTLYGYTF
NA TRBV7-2 CASSVWTGEGYTF
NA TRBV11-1 CASSSGIGRDSGLKNIQYF
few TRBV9 CASSVGPGSNTEAFF
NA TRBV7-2 CASSHTGYGYTF
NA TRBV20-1 CSAGDTGGGPQHF
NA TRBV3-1 CASGTRGGETQYF
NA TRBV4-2 CASSQTGQTNEKLFF
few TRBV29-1 CSVLTVSGANVLTF
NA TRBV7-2 CASSHKVSGGNEQFF
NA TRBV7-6 CASSPGQGIYEQYF
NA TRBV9 CASSLGLDSSYEQYF
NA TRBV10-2 CASSGNLNYEQYF
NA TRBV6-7 CASSRPPGELFF
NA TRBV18 CASSPSGEFNEQFF
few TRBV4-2 CASSQDPNSGGFIDTQYF
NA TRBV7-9 CASSLDRREGETQYF